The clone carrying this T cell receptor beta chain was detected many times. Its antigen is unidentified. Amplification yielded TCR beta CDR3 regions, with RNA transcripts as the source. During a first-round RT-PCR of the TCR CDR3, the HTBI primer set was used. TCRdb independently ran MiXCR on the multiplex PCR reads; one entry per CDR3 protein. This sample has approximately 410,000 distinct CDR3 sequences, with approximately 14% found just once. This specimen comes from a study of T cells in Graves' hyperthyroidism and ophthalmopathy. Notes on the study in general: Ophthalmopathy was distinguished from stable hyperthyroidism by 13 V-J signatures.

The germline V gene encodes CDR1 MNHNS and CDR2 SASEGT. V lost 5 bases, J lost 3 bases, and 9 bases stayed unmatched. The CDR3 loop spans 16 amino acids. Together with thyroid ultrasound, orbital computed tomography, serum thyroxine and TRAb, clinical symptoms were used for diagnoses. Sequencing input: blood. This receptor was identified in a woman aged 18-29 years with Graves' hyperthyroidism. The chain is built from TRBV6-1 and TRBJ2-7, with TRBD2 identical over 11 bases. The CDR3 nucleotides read TGTGCCAGCAGTTACACCTCCGGGACTAGCGGCTACGAGCAGTACTTC. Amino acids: CASSYTSGTSGYEQYF.